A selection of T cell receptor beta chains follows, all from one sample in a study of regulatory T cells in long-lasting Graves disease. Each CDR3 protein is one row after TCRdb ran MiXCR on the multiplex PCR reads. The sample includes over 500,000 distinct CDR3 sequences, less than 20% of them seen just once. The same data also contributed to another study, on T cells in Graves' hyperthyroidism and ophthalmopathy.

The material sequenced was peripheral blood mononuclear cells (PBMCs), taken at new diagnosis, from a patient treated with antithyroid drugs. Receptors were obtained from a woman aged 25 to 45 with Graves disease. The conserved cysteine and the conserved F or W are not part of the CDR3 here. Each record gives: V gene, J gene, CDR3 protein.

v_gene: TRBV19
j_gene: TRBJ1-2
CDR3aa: ASSSGQGDYT

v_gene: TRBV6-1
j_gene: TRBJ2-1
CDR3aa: ASSGAAGVPYNEQF

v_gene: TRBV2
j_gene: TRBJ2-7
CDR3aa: ASSDLARSGRYEQY

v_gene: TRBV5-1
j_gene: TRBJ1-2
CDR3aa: ASSLAPGGYT

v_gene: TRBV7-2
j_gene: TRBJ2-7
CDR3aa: ASSSGGIYEQY

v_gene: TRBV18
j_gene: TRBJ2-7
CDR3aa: ASSPVYWSSYEQY

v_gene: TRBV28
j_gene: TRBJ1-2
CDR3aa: ASSLGFYGYT

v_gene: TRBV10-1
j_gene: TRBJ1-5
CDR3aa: ASSRDSHQH

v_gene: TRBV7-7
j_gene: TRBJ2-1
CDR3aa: ASSPYTQKGGEQF

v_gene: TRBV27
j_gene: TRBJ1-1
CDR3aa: ASSLPTNEAF

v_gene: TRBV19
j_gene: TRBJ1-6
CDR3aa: ASSIIYPNSPGQGSSPLH

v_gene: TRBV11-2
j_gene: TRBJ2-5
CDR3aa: ASSSLQETQH

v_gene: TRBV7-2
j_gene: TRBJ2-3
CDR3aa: ASSYRVDTQY

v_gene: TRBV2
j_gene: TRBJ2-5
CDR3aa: ASRGIGLQETQY

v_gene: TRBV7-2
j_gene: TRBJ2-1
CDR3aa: ASSLALWGHSEQF

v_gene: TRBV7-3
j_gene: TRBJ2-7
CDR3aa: ASSKLASTSYEQY

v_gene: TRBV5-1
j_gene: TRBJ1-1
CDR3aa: ASSLVLGNTEAF

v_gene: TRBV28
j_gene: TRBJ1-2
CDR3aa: ASSSLGGAGGPYGYT

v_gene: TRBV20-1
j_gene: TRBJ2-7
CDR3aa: SAGANRKGDEQY

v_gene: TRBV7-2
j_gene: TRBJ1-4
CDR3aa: ASSRLGLNEKLF

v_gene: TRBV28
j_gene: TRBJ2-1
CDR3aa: ASSLGGLVNEQF

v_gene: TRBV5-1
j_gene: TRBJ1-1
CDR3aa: ASSHPGQGRPKAF

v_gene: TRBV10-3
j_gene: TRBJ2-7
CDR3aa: ATRDGSGYEQY

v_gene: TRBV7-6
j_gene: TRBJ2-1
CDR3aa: ASSRRDSNNEQF

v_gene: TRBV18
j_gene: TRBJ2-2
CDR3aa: TSSPGAGVTGELF

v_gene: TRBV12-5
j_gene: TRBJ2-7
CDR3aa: ASGPPIAGASYEQY

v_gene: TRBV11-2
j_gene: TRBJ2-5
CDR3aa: ASSLFAGRLETQY

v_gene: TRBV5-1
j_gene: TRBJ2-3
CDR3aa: ASSSGLAASTDTQY

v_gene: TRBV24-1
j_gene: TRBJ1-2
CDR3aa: ATSDWDRGGGYT

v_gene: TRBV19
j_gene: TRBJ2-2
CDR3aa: ASSIALAGDGELF

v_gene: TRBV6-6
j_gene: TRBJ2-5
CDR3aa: ASSYSIRGRRAETQY

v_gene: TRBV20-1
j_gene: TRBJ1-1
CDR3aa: SARVSLGAF

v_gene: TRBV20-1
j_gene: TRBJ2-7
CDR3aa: SATTMPGAGSYEQY

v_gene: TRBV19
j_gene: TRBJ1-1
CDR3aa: ASSIYNKMNTEAF

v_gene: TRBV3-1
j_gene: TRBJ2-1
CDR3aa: ASSPSGRAANEQF

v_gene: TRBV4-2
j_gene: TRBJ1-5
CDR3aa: ASSQEGLPNQPQH

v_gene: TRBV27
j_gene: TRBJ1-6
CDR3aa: ASSRDRDSNSPLH

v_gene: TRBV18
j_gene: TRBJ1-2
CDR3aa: ASSPSGNYGYT

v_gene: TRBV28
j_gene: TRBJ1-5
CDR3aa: ASTSGAFSNQPQH

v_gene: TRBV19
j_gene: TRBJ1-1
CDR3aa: ASRPGHLDLGTEAF

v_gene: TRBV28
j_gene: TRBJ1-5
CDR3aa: ASSLLVGHSGREH

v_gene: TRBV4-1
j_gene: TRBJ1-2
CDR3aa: ASSEAVGSYGYT

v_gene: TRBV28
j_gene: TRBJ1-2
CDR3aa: ASVDTLYGYT

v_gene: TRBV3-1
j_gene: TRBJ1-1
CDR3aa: ASSQSPGLGDTEAF

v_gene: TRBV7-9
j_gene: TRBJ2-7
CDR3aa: ASSLWTGGGEQY

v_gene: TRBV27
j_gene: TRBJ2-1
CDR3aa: ASSLQLAQKRNEQF

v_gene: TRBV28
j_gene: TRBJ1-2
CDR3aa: ASRVGTLNSINSYGYT

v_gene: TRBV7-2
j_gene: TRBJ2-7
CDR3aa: ASSLILEGQLS